This T cell receptor (beta chain) was recorded in a study of blood T cell repertoires in COVID-19. About the study: Collection of acute and convalescent COVID-19 samples took place in the United States, Italy and Spain. T cells, B-cell-depleted T cells, or PBMCs supplied cDNA or gDNA.

Looked up from germline, CDR1 is MNHEY and CDR2 is SVGEGT. The CDR3 spans 15 residues. V lost 5 bases to trimming and J lost 0 bases; unmatched junction nucleotides: 3. The method was immunoSEQ multiplex PCR; TCRdb's version includes in-frame clones alone and lacks a portion of them. The table records some 300,000 clones, roughly 90% of them present only once. Participants came from about two dozen US areas, aged about 18 to 100 years. Participant-reported clinical history was the basis for cohort assignment. Sequencing was performed on PBMCs or T cells enriched from blood (not recorded which). The chain employs TRBV6-2 or TRBV6-3 and TRBJ1-5; 8 bases line up with TRBD1. The TCR originated in a woman in her twenties or thirties who had recovered from COVID-19. This CDR3 is CASSRTGGSNQPQHF. The CDR3 DNA reads as TGTGCCAGCAGTAGAACAGGGGGTAGCAATCAGCCCCAGCATTTT.